A selection of T cell receptor beta chains follows, all from one sample in a study of blood T cell repertoires in COVID-19. Some clones are missing from TCRdb's copy, which holds only in-frame ones; the method was immunoSEQ multiplex PCR. The sample shows 130,000 or so clones, less than 85% of them seen only once. The sequenced sample was peripheral blood. These receptors were obtained from a woman of 80 years or more with acute or convalescent COVID-19. Both conserved end residues are part of each CDR3. The D gene is left open where the match is weak. Rows may omit the clone size; those that give it use once, few, many or a size class.

j_call d_call clone_size v_call cdr3_nt cdr3_aa
TRBJ2-1 - once TRBV7-9 TGTGCCAGCAGCCTATCAGGCAATGAGCAGTTCTTC CASSLSGNEQFF
TRBJ1-6 TRBD1 - TRBV5-4 TGTGCCAGCAGCTCCGGACAGGGCAATTCACCCCTCCACTTT CASSSGQGNSPLHF
TRBJ2-4 - - TRBV5-8 TGTGCCAGCAGCTTGGGGAAGGGGGTAAAAAACATTCAGTACTTC CASSLGKGVKNIQYF
TRBJ2-1 - - TRBV7-2 TGTGCCAGCAGCTTAAGGCTAGCGAACTACAATGAGCAGTTCTTC CASSLRLANYNEQFF
TRBJ1-1 TRBD1 - TRBV5-1 TGCGCCAGCAGCTTGGAGGGCAGGGGGTACACTGAAGCTTTCTTT CASSLEGRGYTEAFF
TRBJ2-2 TRBD2 - TRBV4-3 TGCGCCAGCAGCCGAGGGACTAGCGACACCGGGGAGCTGTTTTTT CASSRGTSDTGELFF
TRBJ2-1 TRBD2 - TRBV7-9 TGTGCCAGCAGCCCTCACAGCGGGGGGAGCTCCTACAATGAGCAGTTCTTC CASSPHSGGSSYNEQFF
TRBJ2-3 - - TRBV7-2 TGTGCCAGCACCGTCCCAAGCGGGACAGATACGCAGTATTTT CASTVPSGTDTQYF
TRBJ2-1 - - TRBV12-5 TGTGCTAGTGGTCTCCGGCGGCAGGGAGGCTACAATGAGCAGTTCTTC CASGLRRQGGYNEQFF
TRBJ1-1 - - TRBV18 TGTGCCAGCTCCACGGACAGCCTGAACACTGAAGCTTTCTTT CASSTDSLNTEAFF
TRBJ2-7 - - TRBV7-2 TGTGCCAGCAGCGGCAGGTCGAACAGTTTCTACGAGCAGTACTTC CASSGRSNSFYEQYF
TRBJ2-3 - - TRBV4-1 TGCGCCAGCAGCCATCCCAAGGACACACCTAGCACAGATACGCAGTATTTT CASSHPKDTPSTDTQYF